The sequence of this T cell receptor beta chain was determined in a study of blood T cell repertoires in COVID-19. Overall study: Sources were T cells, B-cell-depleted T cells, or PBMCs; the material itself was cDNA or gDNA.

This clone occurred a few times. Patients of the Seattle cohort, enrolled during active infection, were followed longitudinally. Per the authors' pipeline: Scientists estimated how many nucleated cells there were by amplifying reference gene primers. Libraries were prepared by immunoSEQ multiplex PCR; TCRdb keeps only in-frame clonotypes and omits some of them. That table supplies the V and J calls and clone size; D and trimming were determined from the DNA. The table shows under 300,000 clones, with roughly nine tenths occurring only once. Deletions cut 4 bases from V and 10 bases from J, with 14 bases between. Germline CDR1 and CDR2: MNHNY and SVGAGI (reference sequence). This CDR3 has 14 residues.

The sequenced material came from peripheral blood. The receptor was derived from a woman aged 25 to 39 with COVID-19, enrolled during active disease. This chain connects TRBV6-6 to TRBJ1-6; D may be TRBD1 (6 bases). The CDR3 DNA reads TGTGCCAGCAGTTTCTCACAGGGCGAATCACCCCTCCACTTT. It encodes CASSFSQGESPLHF.